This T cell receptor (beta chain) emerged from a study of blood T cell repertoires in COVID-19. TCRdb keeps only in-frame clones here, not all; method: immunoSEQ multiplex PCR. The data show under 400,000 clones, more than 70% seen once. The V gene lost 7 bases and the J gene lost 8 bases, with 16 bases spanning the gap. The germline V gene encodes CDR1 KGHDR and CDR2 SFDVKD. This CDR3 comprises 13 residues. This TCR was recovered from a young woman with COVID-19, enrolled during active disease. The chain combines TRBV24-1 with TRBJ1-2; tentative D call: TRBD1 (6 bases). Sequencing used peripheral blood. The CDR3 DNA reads TGTGCCACCAGCGAGGGGGGGATCGGCGGCTACACCTTC. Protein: CATSEGGIGGYTF.